The text below deals with one TCR beta chain. Its antigen is unidentified. The table came from immunoSEQ multiplex PCR; TCRdb's copy has only in-frame clones and leaves some out. The sample carries about 110,000 clones, 80% to 90% recorded once. Relapse after autologous stem cell transplantation occurred in every patient, and brentuximab vedotin exposure varied. This sample stems from a study of PD-1 blockade in classical Hodgkin lymphoma. Findings of the study overall: As was reported, newly diagnosed patients showed lower baseline TCR diversity than healthy donors did. While CD8+ TCR diversity did not rise significantly by C4D1, CD4+ TCR diversity did.

The CDR3 runs 19 residues. The germline gives CDR1 LNHNV, CDR2 YYDKDF (reference sequence). Trimming at V came to 3 bases and at J to 6 bases, leaving 17 bases not matched to a gene. The origin of this receptor is a human donor with classical Hodgkin lymphoma. Sequences were derived from peripheral blood mononuclear cells (PBMCs), sampled before the second cycle of nivolumab. The rearrangement uses TRBV15 and TRBJ2-5, with TRBD1 identical over 12 bases. The CDR3 spells CATSSTTSGTGGFGQTQYF. Written as DNA, the CDR3 is TGTGCCACCAGCAGTACCACCTCCGGGACAGGGGGCTTCGGACAGACCCAGTACTTC. Drawing the rest from reference TRBV15 and TRBJ2-5, the complete variable domain is DAMVIQNPRYQVTQFGKPVTLSCSQTLNHNVMYWYQQKSSQAPKLLFHYYDKDFNNEADTPDNFQSRRPNTSFCFLDIRSPGLGDTAMYLCATSSTTSGTGGFGQTQYFGPGTRLLVL.